A single sample is the source of the 10 T cell receptor beta chains below, sequenced in a study of T cell changes during pregnancy in multiple sclerosis. Method: immunoSEQ multiplex PCR; TCRdb's copy keeps in-frame clones and lacks some. The data contain around 40,000 clones, roughly nine tenths of them singletons. The specimen comprised CD4+ T cells from peripheral blood mononuclear cells, sampled in the second trimester of pregnancy. These receptors all come from a female donor with multiple sclerosis, enrolled in a pregnancy study.

The chain recombines TRBV30 with TRBJ2-1, with 7 bases aligning to TRBD2. The V gene end was trimmed by 3 bases and the J gene end by 3 bases; junction bases not matched to a gene: 2. Germline V gives CDR1 GTSNPN, CDR2 SVGIG (reference sequence). The CDR3 has 13 amino acids. The CDR3 DNA reads TGTGCCTGGAGAAGCGGGGTCTACAATGAGCAGTTCTTC. Residues: CAWRSGVYNEQFF.

This sequence joins TRBV4-3 and TRBJ1-6; D is unclear. The CDR3 is made up of 15 amino acids. The V end lost 0 bases, the J end lost 11 bases, and 14 bases lay between the germline ends. Germline V gene lookup returns CDR1 LGHNA and CDR2 YSLEER. CDR3 coding DNA: TGCGCCAGCAGCCAAGATCGAGAGGTTAGAACACCCCTCCACTTT. Amino acid sequence: CASSQDREVRTPLHF.

This clone appeared a few times. The chain joins TRBV29-1 to TRBJ1-3; 9 bases are a match to TRBD1. The germline V gene has CDR1 SQVTM and CDR2 ANQGSEA. J gave up 15 bases and V 0 bases, and 6 bases lay outside the gene matches. The CDR3 sequence is 12 residues long. CDR3 DNA: TGCAGCGTTGAAGATCCCGGGACAGGGACATATTTT. This translates into CSVEDPGTGTYF.

This chain connects TRBV11-1 to TRBJ1-1; no firm D call. Trimming left V 2 bases short and J 6 bases short, with 16 bases between. The germline V gene has CDR1 SGHAT and CDR2 FQDESV (reference sequence). The length of the CDR3 is 15 residues. The CDR3 loop reads CASSLTFTTVPEAFF. The CDR3 DNA reads as TGTGCCAGCAGCTTAACCTTCACAACAGTCCCTGAAGCTTTCTTT.

The table lists this clone with a count of one. The rearrangement links TRBV7-2 to TRBJ1-5, with 11 bases identical to TRBD1. CDR1 SGHTA and CDR2 FQGNSA come from the germline V gene. The J segment lost 4 bases and the V segment lost 5 bases, leaving 4 bases of the junction unmatched. The CDR3 sequence is 15 residues long. The CDR3 DNA reads as TGTGCCAGCAGCCGGACAGGGGGCGGAAATCAGCCCCAGCATTTT. Translated: CASSRTGGGNQPQHF.

This chain connects TRBV30 to TRBJ1-4; D remains unclear. Per the germline V gene, CDR1 is GTSNPN and CDR2 is SVGIG (reference sequence). This CDR3 spans 15 amino acids. Trimming shortened V by 1 base and J by 8 bases, and 17 bases separated the two germline ends. CDR3 amino acids: CAWSDLHTGGEKLFF. CDR3 nucleotides: TGTGCCTGGAGTGACCTCCACACGGGAGGGGAAAAACTGTTTTTT.

This chain uses TRBV19 with TRBJ1-5; TRBD1 might be the D (6 bases). The CDR3 runs to 13 residues. V lost 5 bases, J lost 7 bases, and 12 bases lay in between. The germline V gene encodes CDR1 LNHDA and CDR2 SQIVND (reference sequence). This CDR3 is CASSSLGGQPQHF. The CDR3 DNA sequence: TGTGCCAGTAGTTCCCTAGGGGGACAGCCCCAGCATTTT.

The chain carries TRBV5-1 and TRBJ1-4, with D possibly matching TRBD1 (5 bases). This CDR3 is built from 15 residues. Per germline, CDR1 SGHRS and CDR2 YFSETQ. V was shortened by 0 bases and J by 7 bases, with 13 bases between the two germline ends. This chain's CDR3 is CASSLAPGGVEKLFF. The CDR3 region has the DNA TGCGCCAGCAGCTTGGCGCCCGGGGGGGTTGAAAAACTGTTTTTT.

This chain connects TRBV7-9 to TRBJ1-1, with 9 bases identical to TRBD1. The CDR3 extends over 15 amino acids. V shed 2 bases and J 1 base; nucleotides not matched to a gene: 2. Germline CDR1 reads SEHNR; CDR2 reads FQNEAQ (reference sequence). The CDR3 coding sequence is TGTGCCAGCAGCTTAATGGGACAGGGGAACACTGAAGCTTTCTTT. Encoded protein: CASSLMGQGNTEAFF.

The rearrangement joins TRBV11-3 to TRBJ1-1; no firm D call. Germline V lookup: CDR1 SGHNT, CDR2 YENEEA. CDR3 length equals 13 residues. Trimming pared 3 bases from V and 4 bases from J, leaving 9 bases between. The chain's CDR3 is CASSFGVGTEAFF. CDR3 DNA sequence: TGTGCCAGCAGCTTCGGGGTTGGCACTGAAGCTTTCTTT.